These 9 T cell receptor beta chains came from one sample sequenced in a study of CD8 T cells in Susac syndrome. Random hexamers were used to reverse transcribe the RNA input (about 0.5 to 1 ug). Each CDR3 protein gets one entry after TCRdb re-called the immunoSEQ multiplex PCR reads with MiXCR. This sample has some 150,000 distinct CDR3 sequences, with roughly 94% found just once. The sample comprised CD8+ T cells from PBMCs. Receptors were obtained from a human donor in good health.

The chain links TRBV20-1 to TRBJ2-1; D gene uncertain. This CDR3 contains 11 residues. CDR1 and CDR2 (germline): DFQATT, SNEGSKA (reference sequence). The V end lost 2 bases, the J end lost 10 bases, and 9 bases lay between the germline ends. CDR3: CSARLTREQFF. DNA of the CDR3: TGCAGTGCTAGACTTACTCGGGAGCAGTTCTTC.

V usage is TRBV27 and J usage is TRBJ2-3; tentative D call: TRBD2 (5 bases). The germline V and J ends were trimmed by 4 bases and 1 base, with 6 bases remaining between them. CDR3 length: 13 residues. The germline gives CDR1 MNHEY, CDR2 SMNVEV (reference sequence). Here the CDR3 DNA reads TGTGCCAGCAGTTCAGCGGGCACAGATACGCAGTATTTT. Protein sequence: CASSSAGTDTQYF.

V is TRBV2 and J is TRBJ1-2, with D uncertain. CDR1 and CDR2 (germline): SNHLY, FYNNEI. The CDR3 loop spans 11 amino acids. V gave up 8 bases and J gave up 8 bases, with 12 bases separating them. This CDR3 reads CASLGNLGYTF. The CDR3, as DNA: TGTGCCAGCCTGGGAAACCTCGGCTACACCTTC.

The chain combines TRBV7-9 with TRBJ2-7; 9 bases line up with TRBD1. The CDR3 length is 17 residues. The germline V gene has CDR1 SEHNR and CDR2 FQNEAQ (reference sequence). V lost 5 bases to trimming and J lost 4 bases; unmatched junction nucleotides: 15. CDR3 nucleotides: TGTGCCAGCAGCCCTCCGGGACAGGGCCCCCAAGGGTACGAGCAGTACTTC. It is translated as CASSPPGQGPQGYEQYF.

The genes are TRBV18 and TRBJ2-5; D perhaps matches TRBD2 (6 bases). CDR1 and CDR2 from the germline V gene are KGHSH and LQKENI. V lost 2 bases, J lost 4 bases, and 17 bases lay in between. The CDR3 is 16 residues long. The CDR3: CASSPFRQGGGETQYF. DNA for the CDR3: TGTGCCAGCTCACCATTCCGGCAGGGAGGCGGAGAGACCCAGTACTTC.

V and J are TRBV30 and TRBJ1-2; unclear D gene. CDR3 length: 17 residues. Germline lookup yields CDR1 GTSNPN and CDR2 SVGIG (reference sequence). V dropped 1 base and J dropped 6 bases, with 24 bases sitting between them. Written as DNA, the CDR3 is TGTGCCTGGAGTGCCCGAGAATCTTTGGGGAGAAAGGATGGCTACACCTTC. Its protein product is CAWSARESLGRKDGYTF.

The rearrangement links TRBV28 to TRBJ1-5; D may be TRBD1 (6 bases). The germline V gene has CDR1 MDHEN and CDR2 SYDVKM. Trimming removed 10 bases from V and 2 bases from J, with 12 bases in between. The CDR3 spans 13 residues. The CDR3 nucleotides read TGTGCCACCAACAGGGACGGCAATCAGCCCCAGCATTTT. Translation: CATNRDGNQPQHF.

The chain employs TRBV12-3 or TRBV12-4 and TRBJ2-7; D is undetermined. V dropped 3 bases and J dropped 2 bases, with 8 bases sitting between them. This CDR3 has 13 amino acids. The CDR3 loop is CASSFAETYEQYF. The CDR3 nucleotides read TGTGCCAGCAGTTTTGCAGAAACCTACGAGCAGTACTTC.

The chain employs TRBV12-3 or TRBV12-4 and TRBJ1-2; D possibly corresponds to TRBD1 (5 bases). The CDR3 runs to 14 residues. Trimming left V 6 bases short and J 4 bases short, with 15 bases between. This CDR3 reads CASSPTTVSYGYTF. CDR3 DNA sequence: TGTGCCAGCAGCCCGACGACAGTTTCCTATGGCTACACCTTC.